This TCR beta chain was found in a study of blood T cell repertoires in COVID-19. Study as a whole: Spain, Italy and the United States supplied samples that represented acute and convalescent COVID-19. Nucleic acid was either cDNA or gDNA, and it came from T cells, B-cell-depleted T cells, or PBMCs.

The CDR3 has 16 residues. V was clipped by 8 bases and J by 3 bases; unmatched bases: 6. Germline CDR1 and CDR2: MNHNY and SVGAGI (reference sequence). Authors' analysis steps: Counts of nucleated cells, estimated from reference gene primer amplification, were obtained. Produced via immunoSEQ multiplex PCR; TCRdb's table is partial and in-frame only. V and J calls and clone size are copied from that table; D and trimming were computed from the DNA. The data contain some 330,000 clones, around nine tenths of them singletons. V gene TRBV6-6 combines with J gene TRBJ2-1; TRBD2 aligns across 14 bases. This TCR came from a woman in her 50s with active or convalescent COVID-19. Sequenced: peripheral blood. DNA for the CDR3: TGTGCCAGCCGGGGACTAGCGGGAGTAGGCTACAATGAGCAGTTCTTC. Protein: CASRGLAGVGYNEQFF.